These 28 T cell receptor beta chains share one sample of origin, sequenced in a study of T cells in Graves' hyperthyroidism and ophthalmopathy. RNA transcripts provided the source from which TCR beta CDR3 regions were amplified. The HTBI primer set served for first-round RT-PCR of the TCR CDR3. One entry per CDR3 protein results from TCRdb running MiXCR on the multiplex PCR reads. The sample consists of approximately 600,000 distinct CDR3 sequences, roughly 14% of them appearing once. Sequencing was carried out using blood. Receptors originate from a woman in her 40s with Graves' ophthalmopathy.

This chain connects TRBV5-1 to TRBJ2-5, with unresolved D. Trimming removed 4 bases at V and 5 bases at J, with 15 bases between. The germline V gene encodes CDR1 SGHRS and CDR2 YFSETQ. The CDR3 is 14 residues long. CDR3 region: CASSPAPPRETQYF. CDR3 nucleotides: TGCGCCAGCAGCCCGGCACCCCCTAGGGAGACCCAGTACTTC. Full variable domain (outside the CDR3, taken from reference TRBV5-1 and TRBJ2-5): KAGVTQTPRYLIKTRGQQVTLSCSPISGHRSVSWYQQTPGQGLQFLFEYFSETQRNKGNFPGRFSGRQFSNSRSEMNVSTLELGDSALYLCASSPAPPRETQYFGPGTRLLVL.

This clonotype occurred many times. J is TRBJ1-1 and V is TRBV5-1, with a possible D match to TRBD1 (5 bases). Germline CDR1 and CDR2: SGHRS and YFSETQ. The CDR3 sequence is 15 residues long. V dropped 3 bases and J dropped 1 base, with 13 bases sitting between them. The CDR3 bases are TGCGCCAGCAGCTCAACCGGGACGAAGAACACTGAAGCTTTCTTT. Protein sequence: CASSSTGTKNTEAFF.

The rearrangement links TRBV18 to TRBJ2-3, with a tentative D call TRBD1 (6 bases). This CDR3 has 14 residues. Germline V gene lookup returns CDR1 KGHSH and CDR2 LQKENI. Trimming pared 4 bases from V and 1 base from J, leaving 9 bases between. In DNA form, the CDR3 reads TGTGCCAGCTCACAGGACAGTCGCACAGATACGCAGTATTTT. This sequence encodes CASSQDSRTDTQYF. Full variable domain (rest looked up from reference TRBV18 and TRBJ2-3): NAGVMQNPRHLVRRRGQEARLRCSPMKGHSHVYWYRQLPEEGLKFMVYLQKENIIDESGMPKERFSAEFPKEGPSILRIQQVVRGDSAAYFCASSQDSRTDTQYFGPGTRLTVL.

This clonotype has a handful of counts. The chain carries TRBV12-3 or TRBV12-4 and TRBJ2-6, with a weak D call TRBD1 (5 bases). V was trimmed by 3 bases and J by 4 bases, leaving 16 bases between them. The CDR3 contains 17 residues. This CDR3 is CASSFPFRGPGANVLTF. As DNA, the CDR3 is TGTGCCAGCAGTTTTCCTTTTAGGGGCCCCGGGGCCAACGTCCTGACTTTC.

At least ten counts were recorded for this clonotype. This chain uses TRBV3-1 with TRBJ1-1; no firm D call. In germline, CDR1 is LGHDT, CDR2 YNNKEL (reference sequence). The ends were cut back, 6 bases at V and 1 base at J, with 15 bases in the middle. CDR3 length: 15 residues. CDR3 nucleotides: TGTGCCAGCAGTCGCCTCGGGTTTGAGAACACTGAAGCTTTCTTT. Translating it yields CASSRLGFENTEAFF.

There are many counts of this clonotype. The CDR3 sequence: CASAYGGTRGETQYF. The CDR3 DNA reads TGTGCCAGCGCTTATGGGGGGACGCGGGGTGAGACCCAGTACTTC. This rearrangement joins TRBV7-2 to TRBJ2-5; possibly TRBD2 for D (6 bases). V was trimmed by 8 bases and J by 5 bases, leaving 21 bases between them. The CDR3 runs to 15 residues. Germline loops: CDR1 SGHTA, CDR2 FQGNSA.

The sample holds a few counts of this clonotype. The chain has TRBV19 and TRBJ2-2, with TRBD1 as a possible D gene (7 bases). V shed 5 bases and J shed 3 bases, with 13 bases lying between them. The CDR3 covers 15 residues. Per germline, CDR1 LNHDA and CDR2 SQIVND (reference sequence). The CDR3 spells CASSSPRGDTGELFF. CDR3 in DNA: TGTGCCAGTAGTTCCCCCAGGGGGGACACCGGGGAGCTGTTTTTT.

There are many counts of this clonotype. The V and J genes are TRBV7-3 and TRBJ2-7; D is uncertain. Germline-derived CDR1 and CDR2 are SGHTA and FQGTGA. This CDR3 is built from 12 residues. Between the trimmed V and J ends, which lost 2 bases and 6 bases, there was a span of 8 bases. CDR3 residues: CASSLPSGEQYF. DNA for the CDR3: TGTGCCAGCAGCTTACCTTCCGGCGAGCAGTACTTC.

As to this clonotype: Possible read error: a much larger clone is one base away. The V call is TRBV2, the J call TRBJ1-3; D is unresolved. Germline V CDR1 and CDR2: SNHLY, FYNNEI. The length of the CDR3 is 15 residues. Trimming left V 7 bases short and J 0 bases short, with 13 bases between. DNA of the CDR3: TGTGCCAGCACCAGAACGGTCAGCTCTGGAAACACCATATATTTT. Its protein product is CASTRTVSSGNTIYF.

In this sample, this clonotype turned up many times. J is TRBJ1-2 and V is TRBV5-5; possibly TRBD1 for D (6 bases). The germline V and J ends were trimmed by 3 bases and 0 bases, with 15 bases remaining between them. CDR3 size: 16 residues. Looked up from germline, CDR1 is SGHKS and CDR2 is YYEKEE (reference sequence). CDR3 region: CASSWIQGEANYGYTF. The CDR3 DNA reads as TGTGCCAGCAGCTGGATACAGGGAGAAGCTAACTATGGCTACACCTTC.

The rearrangement joins TRBV12-3 or TRBV12-4 to TRBJ1-1; D call uncertain. CDR3 length: 14 amino acids. Trimming stripped 6 bases from V and 7 bases from J, with 18 bases between. In DNA form, the CDR3 reads TGTGCCAGCAGACCATCCGGGAATGGCCTTGAAGCTTTCTTT. Residues: CASRPSGNGLEAFF.

This clonotype was detected ten times or more. The gene calls are TRBV6-1 and TRBJ2-7; a possible D gene is TRBD1 (6 bases). The CDR3 loop spans 14 amino acids. Germline V CDR1 and CDR2: MNHNS, SASEGT. V was clipped by 5 bases and J by 1 base, with 12 bases between them. The CDR3 loop reads CASSQRTASYEQYF. The CDR3 region has the DNA TGTGCCAGCAGTCAAAGGACAGCTTCCTACGAGCAGTACTTC.

This clonotype has a count of ten or more. The chain has TRBV6-2 or TRBV6-3 and TRBJ2-5; D might be TRBD1 (5 bases). The CDR3 contains 14 residues. The V gene's germline CDR1 is MNHEY and CDR2 SVGEGT. V shed 4 bases and J shed 2 bases, with 11 bases lying between them. The CDR3 nucleotides read TGTGCCAGCAGTTCAAGAAGACAGCAAGAGACCCAGTACTTC. Amino acid sequence: CASSSRRQQETQYF.

This clonotype was detected many times. This chain uses TRBV30 with TRBJ2-7; D possibly corresponds to TRBD2 (6 bases). CDR3 length equals 13 residues. V dropped 5 bases and J dropped 6 bases, with 17 bases sitting between them. Germline assignment: CDR1 GTSNPN and CDR2 SVGIG (reference sequence). The DNA for the CDR3 is TGTGCCTGGCGGGACTCATCCTCCCCCGAGCAGTACTTC. It codes for CAWRDSSSPEQYF.

In this sample, this clonotype turned up many times. The chain uses TRBV6-2 or TRBV6-3 and TRBJ1-1; D remains ambiguous. The CDR3 sequence is 13 residues long. Trimming removed 1 base at V and 1 base at J, with 4 bases between. CDR1 and CDR2 (germline): MNHEY, SVGEGT. CDR3 bases: TGTGCCAGCAGTTACTTCCGGAACACTGAAGCTTTCTTT. Its protein product is CASSYFRNTEAFF.

This clonotype has at least ten counts. The rearrangement links TRBV12-3 or TRBV12-4 to TRBJ2-7; 8 bases fit TRBD1. Trimming took 4 bases from V and 3 from J; bases not matched to a gene: 8. The CDR3 extends over 15 amino acids. In DNA form, the CDR3 reads TGTGCCAGCAGTTCAAGTCGGACAGGGAGCTACGAGCAGTACTTC. Amino acid sequence: CASSSSRTGSYEQYF.

This clonotype was recorded many times. This sequence joins TRBV11-2 and TRBJ2-5; 8 bases match TRBD2. Unmatched junction bases numbered 5, after V lost 1 base and J lost 1 base. The CDR3 consists of 16 residues. The germline CDR1 and CDR2 sequences are SGHAT and FQNNGV. CDR3 bases: TGTGCCAGCAGCTTAGGTCCTAGCGGGTCCCAAGAGACCCAGTACTTC. Residues: CASSLGPSGSQETQYF.

This clonotype was observed many times. The chain couples TRBV7-2 to TRBJ2-7; tentatively, D is TRBD1 (7 bases). V was trimmed by 1 base and J by 6 bases, leaving 16 bases between them. Germline CDR1 reads SGHTA; CDR2 reads FQGNSA. This CDR3 has 15 residues. The CDR3 protein is CASSLVEGAQSEQYF. The CDR3 DNA follows: TGTGCCAGCAGCTTAGTGGAGGGGGCGCAATCCGAGCAGTACTTC.

This clonotype has ten or more counts. V gene TRBV6-5 combines with J gene TRBJ2-7, with a tentative D call TRBD1 (5 bases). Trimming pared 5 bases from V and 5 bases from J, leaving 13 bases between. This CDR3 contains 13 residues. Germline V gene lookup returns CDR1 MNHEY and CDR2 SVGAGI. CDR3 residues: CASSTRQWNEQYF. The CDR3 DNA reads TGTGCCAGCAGTACCCGACAGTGGAACGAGCAGTACTTC.

This clonotype appeared a few times. The chain combines TRBV24-1 with TRBJ2-2; weak D call: TRBD1 (6 bases). V was trimmed by 3 bases and J by 3 bases, leaving 16 bases between them. CDR1 KGHDR and CDR2 SFDVKD come from the germline V gene. The CDR3 is 17 amino acids. CDR3: CATSDERDRPYTGELFF. Written as DNA, the CDR3 is TGTGCCACCAGTGATGAGAGAGACAGGCCCTACACCGGGGAGCTGTTTTTT.

This clonotype was seen repeatedly, ten times or more. This CDR3 is CAIRSGTAIYEQYF. In DNA form, the CDR3 reads TGTGCCATCAGATCCGGGACAGCAATCTACGAGCAGTACTTC. The chain combines TRBV10-3 with TRBJ2-7; 7 bases match TRBD1. This CDR3 is built from 14 residues. CDR1 is ENHRY and CDR2 is SYGVKD in the germline V gene. Trimming removed 6 bases from V and 3 bases from J; junction bases left unmatched: 8.

This clonotype was found many times. The chain joins TRBV28 to TRBJ2-5; TRBD1 or TRBD2 may be the D gene (6 bases each). Trimming shortened V by 7 bases and J by 2 bases, and 14 bases separated the two germline ends. Germline V gives CDR1 MDHEN, CDR2 SYDVKM. The CDR3 is made up of 14 amino acids. The CDR3 region is CASTPQGGQETQYF. CDR3 coding DNA: TGTGCCAGCACACCACAGGGAGGTCAAGAGACCCAGTACTTC.

The chain has TRBV7-3 and TRBJ2-3; 10 bases fit TRBD2. The length of the CDR3 is 18 residues. Germline V gene data show CDR1 as SGHTA and CDR2 as FQGTGA. Trimming removed 1 base from V and 3 bases from J; junction bases left unmatched: 10. The CDR3 protein is CASSLNPPSGRLTDTQYF. The CDR3 DNA reads as TGTGCCAGCAGCTTAAACCCCCCTAGCGGGAGACTGACAGATACGCAGTATTTT.

The sample holds many counts of this clonotype. The J gene is TRBJ2-7, the V gene TRBV7-8, with 12 bases fitting TRBD2. Trimming at V came to 1 base and at J to 6 bases, leaving 16 bases not matched to a gene. Germline CDR1 reads SGHVS; CDR2 reads FQNEAQ. This CDR3 has 19 residues. This chain's CDR3 is CASSLVLNNFGLAGFEQYF. The CDR3 DNA is TGTGCCAGCAGCTTAGTCCTCAATAACTTCGGACTAGCGGGATTCGAGCAGTACTTC.

This clonotype was seen a few times. This chain links TRBV10-3 with TRBJ1-1; D is uncertain. There are 13 residues in the CDR3. The germline gives CDR1 ENHRY, CDR2 SYGVKD. V was cut by 2 bases and J by 1 base, with 5 bases left in between. CDR3 sequence reads: CAISEEENTEAFF. The CDR3 nucleotides are TGTGCCATCAGTGAGGAGGAGAACACTGAAGCTTTCTTT.

DNA for the CDR3: TGTGCCAGCAGCCCCTTAGCGGGAAGTATAACAGATACGCAGTATTTT. It yields the protein CASSPLAGSITDTQYF. The chain couples TRBV27 to TRBJ2-3; the match to TRBD2 covers 8 bases. The CDR3 loop spans 16 amino acids. CDR1 MNHEY and CDR2 SMNVEV come from the germline V gene (reference sequence). The junction had 11 bases not matched to a gene; V was cut back by 6 bases and J by 3 bases.

V and J are TRBV10-3 and TRBJ2-2, with a tentative D call TRBD2 (5 bases). The germline V gene encodes CDR1 ENHRY and CDR2 SYGVKD. The CDR3 covers 14 residues. V was cut by 6 bases and J by 1 base, with 9 bases left in between. CDR3 sequence (DNA): TGTGCCATCAGCCGGACTCAGAACACCGGGGAGCTGTTTTTT. Translated, it gives CAISRTQNTGELFF.

Many counts were recorded for this clonotype. J is TRBJ2-1 and V is TRBV6-1; no clear D. Germline V gene lookup returns CDR1 MNHNS and CDR2 SASEGT. The length of the CDR3 is 15 residues. V gave up 6 bases and J gave up 2 bases, with 14 bases separating them. DNA of the CDR3: TGTGCCAGCAGCCTAGACTTCCCGCCCTACAATGAGCAGTTCTTC. Translated: CASSLDFPPYNEQFF.